This entry lists 2 T cell receptor beta chains sequenced from one sample in a study of T cells in Graves' hyperthyroidism and ophthalmopathy (dated by TCRdb to the late 2010s). Libraries were constructed by multiplex PCR. Reads for this sample came from an Illumina HiSeq 2000. The TCR beta CDR3 regions were amplified from RNA transcripts. The first round of RT-PCR for the TCR CDR3 was performed with the HTBI primer set and the Qiagen OneStep RT-PCR kit. The public sequencing data were trimmed at Q25 with fastp and processed into clonotypes with MiXCR by TCRdb, which kept only in-frame beta chains. Each CDR3 protein appears once, grouped with its most common genes and DNA. The sample contains nearly 750,000 distinct CDR3 sequences, just over 35% of them found a single time. The ten largest clones take up 31% of the sample. Sequences were obtained from blood. Source of these receptors: a woman aged 40-49 years with Graves' hyperthyroidism.

The chain links TRBV7-2 to TRBJ2-3; D gene unclear. Between the trimmed V and J ends, which lost 0 bases and 2 bases, there was a span of 9 bases. The CDR3 length is 15 residues. Germline V lookup: CDR1 SGHTA, CDR2 FQGNSA. CDR3 region: CASSLASTDTDTQYF. In nucleotides, the CDR3 is TGTGCCAGCAGCTTAGCTTCCACCGACACAGATACGCAGTATTTT.

Points on this clonotype: Here the CDR3 omits its conserved ending phenylalanine or tryptophan, so a read error is the likely source. The V and J genes are TRBV24-1 and TRBJ1-1, with TRBD1 as a possible D gene (6 bases). The CDR3 contains 13 residues. The V and J ends lost 7 bases and 8 bases respectively, with 16 bases between them. CDR1 and CDR2 (germline): KGHDR, SFDVKD. The CDR3 DNA sequence: TGTGCCACCAGCAGTGGACAGAGCCTAGAAGCTTTCTCT. Translated: CATSSGQSLEAFS.